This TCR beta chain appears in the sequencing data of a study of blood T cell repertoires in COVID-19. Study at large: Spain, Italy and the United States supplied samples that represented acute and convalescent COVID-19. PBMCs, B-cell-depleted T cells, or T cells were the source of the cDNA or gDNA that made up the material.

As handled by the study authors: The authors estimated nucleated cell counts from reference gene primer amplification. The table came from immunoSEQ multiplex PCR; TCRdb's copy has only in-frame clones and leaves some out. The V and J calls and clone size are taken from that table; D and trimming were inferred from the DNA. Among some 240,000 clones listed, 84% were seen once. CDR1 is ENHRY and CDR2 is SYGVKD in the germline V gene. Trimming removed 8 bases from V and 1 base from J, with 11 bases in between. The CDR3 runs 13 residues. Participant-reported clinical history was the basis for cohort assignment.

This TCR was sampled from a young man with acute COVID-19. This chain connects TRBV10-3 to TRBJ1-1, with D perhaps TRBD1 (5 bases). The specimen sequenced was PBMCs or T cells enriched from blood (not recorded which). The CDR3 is CAIGLGGNTEAFF. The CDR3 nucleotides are TGTGCCATCGGTTTGGGGGGGAACACTGAAGCTTTCTTT.